This TCR beta chain originates from a study of radiation and T cells in renal cell carcinoma. Treatment described: treatment-naive control, cytoreductive nephrectomy. The assay was immunoSEQ multiplex PCR, and TCRdb's table has in-frame clones only and misses some. The sample yields some 8,400 clones, roughly 66% seen once. V was shortened by 3 bases and J by 2 bases, with 4 bases between the two germline ends. CDR3 length: 11 amino acids. Looked up from germline, CDR1 is GTSNPN and CDR2 is SVGIG (reference sequence). The clonotype was recovered from a man between 60 and 70 years old with renal cell carcinoma. Sequencing was performed on tumor tissue, taken from a patient whose treatment was nephrectomy without radiotherapy. V gene TRBV30 combines with J gene TRBJ1-2; D gene ambiguous. The CDR3 here is CAWSKNYGYTF. As DNA, the CDR3 is TGTGCCTGGAGCAAGAACTATGGCTACACCTTC.